Presented here are 14 T cell receptor beta chains from one specimen sequenced in a study of T cell responses to AZD1222 COVID-19 vaccine. Assay: immunoSEQ multiplex PCR; the TCRdb copy retains only in-frame clones and omits some. Among around 170,000 clones listed, approximately 91% were seen once. Sequences were derived from peripheral blood, sampled on day 0 of AZD1222 vaccination. The receptors here all came from an adult in good health.

In DNA form, the CDR3 reads TGTGCCAGCCTAAAGGGCTACGAGCAGTACTTC. Translating it yields CASLKGYEQYF. This sequence joins TRBV21-1 and TRBJ2-7. TRBV21-1 is tagged as a pseudogene. The CDR3 contains 11 residues.

The rearrangement uses TRBV13 and TRBJ2-3, with D tentatively TRBD1 or TRBD2 (5 bases each). The CDR3 is 15 amino acids. Trimming took off 3 bases at V and 0 bases at J, with 10 bases between the two ends. CDR1 is PRHDT and CDR2 is FYEKMQ in the germline V gene (reference sequence). The CDR3 bases are TGTGCCAGCAGCTTCTCCGGGGCTAGCACAGATACGCAGTATTTT. This translates into CASSFSGASTDTQYF.

This chain uses TRBV4-2 with TRBJ1-1; D is undetermined. V was pared by 1 base and J by 1 base, with 10 bases between. This CDR3 spans 15 amino acids. CDR1 and CDR2 (germline): LGHNA, YNFKEQ. CDR3 in DNA: TGTGCCAGCAGCCAAGTTCCCGCGGAGAACACTGAAGCTTTCTTT. Protein sequence: CASSQVPAENTEAFF.

The chain links TRBV10-3 to TRBJ2-1; tentatively, D is TRBD2 (6 bases). The CDR3 covers 15 residues. Between the trimmed V and J ends, which lost 11 bases and 5 bases, there was a span of 22 bases. Germline-derived CDR1 and CDR2 are ENHRY and SYGVKD. CDR3 amino acids: CAAEEAGATNNEQFF. The CDR3 DNA is TGTGCCGCGGAAGAAGCGGGCGCCACCAACAATGAGCAGTTCTTC.

This chain joins TRBV4-2 and TRBJ1-2; 8 bases are a match to TRBD1. The CDR3 contains 14 residues. V lost 0 bases and J lost 7; bases outside the gene matches: 4. The germline V gene has CDR1 LGHNA and CDR2 YNFKEQ. In DNA, the CDR3 is TGTGCCAGCAGCCAAGAGTCAGGGGGCTTTGGCTACACCTTC. Translated, it gives CASSQESGGFGYTF.

This clone was found many times. The J gene is TRBJ1-2, the V gene TRBV12-3 or TRBV12-4; D gene unclear. V lost 6 bases and J lost 4, with 12 bases in between. This CDR3 region has 13 residues. As DNA, the CDR3 is TGTGCCAGCAGCCCGACCTGGGGCTATGGCTACACCTTC. The encoded protein is CASSPTWGYGYTF.

This chain connects TRBV27 to TRBJ1-6, with TRBD1 identical over 11 bases. Trimming at V came to 5 bases and at J to 7 bases, leaving 7 bases not matched to a gene. CDR3 length equals 16 residues. Germline values: CDR1 MNHEY, CDR2 SMNVEV (reference sequence). CDR3 DNA sequence: TGTGCCAGCAGTCTAGGACAGGGGGCAGGAAATTCACCCCTCCACTTT. The encoded protein is CASSLGQGAGNSPLHF.

CDR3 in DNA: TGTGCCAGTAGTATCCGACTTCCGGGACAGGGACTCTCTGGAAACACCATATATTTT. Protein product: CASSIRLPGQGLSGNTIYF. J is TRBJ1-3 and V is TRBV19, with 9 nucleotides matching TRBD1. Germline assignment: CDR1 LNHDA and CDR2 SQIVND (reference sequence). The CDR3 is made up of 19 amino acids. With 3 bases clipped from V and 0 bases from J, the junction kept 12 bases outside the gene matches.

V and J are TRBV15 and TRBJ1-2; maybe TRBD1 (6 bases). Trimming removed 0 bases from V and 2 bases from J, with 13 bases in between. Germline-derived CDR1 and CDR2 are LNHNV and YYDKDF (reference sequence). The CDR3 runs to 16 residues. The CDR3: CATSRDVVQGNYGYTF. The CDR3 DNA reads as TGTGCCACCAGCAGAGATGTCGTTCAGGGGAACTATGGCTACACCTTC.

The chain uses TRBV14 and TRBJ1-2; no clear D. V was pared by 0 bases and J by 2 bases, with 4 bases between. Germline V CDR1 and CDR2: SGHDN, FVKESK. This CDR3 has 13 residues. The CDR3 DNA reads TGTGCCAGCAGCCAAGAGTCCAACTATGGCTACACCTTC. This translates into CASSQESNYGYTF.

This rearrangement joins TRBV9 to TRBJ2-1; 11 positions match TRBD1. With V trimmed by 0 bases and J by 6 bases, 2 bases remained unmatched. The CDR3 is 15 amino acids. Germline V gives CDR1 SGDLS, CDR2 YYNGEE. The CDR3 coding sequence is TGTGCCAGCAGCGTAGTGGGGACAGGGGGCAATGAGCAGTTCTTC. Protein: CASSVVGTGGNEQFF. The entire variable domain, with the rest obtained from reference TRBV9 and TRBJ2-1, is as follows: DSGVTQTPKHLITATGQRVTLRCSPRSGDLSVYWYQQSLDQGLQFLIQYYNGEERAKGNILERFSAQQFPDLHSELNLSSLELGDSALYFCASSVVGTGGNEQFFGPGTRLTVL.

This clone showed up just once. CDR3 amino acids: CASSWDRVNYGYTF. For the CDR3, the DNA is TGCGCCAGCAGCTGGGACAGGGTTAACTATGGCTACACCTTC. The chain couples TRBV5-1 to TRBJ1-2; 9 bases are shared with TRBD1. Per the germline V gene, CDR1 is SGHRS and CDR2 is YFSETQ. J was trimmed by 1 base and V by 3 bases; bases with no gene match: 1. The CDR3 is 14 amino acids. Complete variable domain (other parts from reference TRBV5-1 and TRBJ1-2): KAGVTQTPRYLIKTRGQQVTLSCSPISGHRSVSWYQQTPGQGLQFLFEYFSETQRNKGNFPGRFSGRQFSNSRSEMNVSTLELGDSALYLCASSWDRVNYGYTFGSGTRLTVV.

The rearrangement joins TRBV7-6 to TRBJ2-5; D remains unclear. The germline V gene encodes CDR1 SGHVS and CDR2 FNYEAQ. Trimming cost V 5 bases and J 5 bases, with 9 bases left between them. The length of the CDR3 is 12 residues. CDR3 coding DNA: TGTGCCAGCAGCCGCCCCCTGGAGACCCAGTACTTC. It codes for CASSRPLETQYF.

The chain joins TRBV14 to TRBJ2-5; 7 bases are shared with TRBD1. This CDR3 has 23 amino acids. The germline V gene encodes CDR1 SGHDN and CDR2 FVKESK. Trimming removed 0 bases from V and 0 bases from J; junction bases left unmatched: 25. Here the CDR3 reads CASSQEPKGPWGQTTRNQETQYF. CDR3 bases: TGTGCCAGCAGCCAAGAACCCAAAGGCCCGTGGGGACAGACCACACGAAACCAAGAGACCCAGTACTTC.